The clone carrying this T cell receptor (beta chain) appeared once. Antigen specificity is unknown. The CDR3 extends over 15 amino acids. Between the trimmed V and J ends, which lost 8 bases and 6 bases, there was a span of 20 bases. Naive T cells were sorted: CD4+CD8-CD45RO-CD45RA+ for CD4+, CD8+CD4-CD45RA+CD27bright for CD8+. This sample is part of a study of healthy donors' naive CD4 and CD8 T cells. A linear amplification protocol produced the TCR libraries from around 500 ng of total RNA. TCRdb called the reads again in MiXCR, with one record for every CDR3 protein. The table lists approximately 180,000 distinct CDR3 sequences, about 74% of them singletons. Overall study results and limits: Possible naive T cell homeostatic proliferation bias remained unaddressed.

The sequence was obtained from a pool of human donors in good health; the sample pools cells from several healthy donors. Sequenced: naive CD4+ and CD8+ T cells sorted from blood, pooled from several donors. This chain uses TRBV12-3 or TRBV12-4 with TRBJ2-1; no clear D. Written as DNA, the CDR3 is TGTGCCAGCGGCACCCTTGGGTTGCAGGCCAATGAGCAGTTCTTC. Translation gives CASGTLGLQANEQFF.